Each of the 17 T cell receptor beta chains below was sequenced from the same sample in a study of blood T cell repertoires in COVID-19. Measured with immunoSEQ multiplex PCR; TCRdb has only the in-frame clones, and not every one. The data show 70,000 or so clones, over 65% seen once. Material: peripheral blood. Receptors were obtained from a human donor in a cohort sampled during active COVID-19.

The chain uses TRBV25-1 and TRBJ1-2; possible D gene TRBD1, 6 bases. The CDR3 is made up of 14 amino acids. The germline CDR1 and CDR2 sequences are MGHDK and SYGVNS. V lost 7 bases and J lost 8, with 20 bases in between. CDR3 residues: CASNPSQGTDGYTF. The CDR3 nucleotides are TGTGCCAGCAACCCCTCACAGGGAACGGACGGCTACACCTTC.

This clone occurred once. This chain connects TRBV6-1 to TRBJ2-1; 9 bases match TRBD2. The CDR3 loop spans 14 amino acids. Germline V gene data show CDR1 as MNHNS and CDR2 as SASEGT. The junction had 5 bases not matched to a gene; V was cut back by 2 bases and J by 9 bases. The CDR3 loop reads CASSEPGTSTEQFF. The CDR3 bases are TGTGCCAGCAGTGAACCCGGGACTAGCACTGAGCAGTTCTTC.

V and J are TRBV29-1 and TRBJ2-3, with a tentative D call TRBD2 (6 bases). The CDR3 is 12 amino acids. V lost 7 bases and J lost 2, with 10 bases in between. The germline V gene has CDR1 SQVTM and CDR2 ANQGSEA. The CDR3 DNA is TGCAGCGGCGGGACTCACACAGATACGCAGTATTTT. Protein sequence: CSGGTHTDTQYF.

V and J are TRBV30 and TRBJ1-3, with TRBD1 matching over 10 bases. Germline loops: CDR1 GTSNPN, CDR2 SVGIG (reference sequence). V was clipped by 3 bases and J by 0 bases; unmatched bases: 5. The CDR3 length is 16 residues. CDR3 region: CAWRARTGGSGNTIYF. The CDR3 bases are TGTGCCTGGAGGGCCCGGACAGGGGGCTCTGGAAACACCATATATTTT.

V gene TRBV21-1 combines with J gene TRBJ1-5; the table's D call, TRBD1, has no DNA check behind it. TRBV21-1 is annotated as a pseudogene. This CDR3 contains 14 residues. CDR3 region: CASIRKASNQPQHF. CDR3 nucleotide sequence: TGTGCCAGCATCAGGAAAGCTAGCAATCAGCCCCAGCATTTT.

The chain couples TRBV6-5 to TRBJ1-5; 9 positions match TRBD1. Germline CDR1 reads MNHEY; CDR2 reads SVGAGI. CDR3 length: 15 amino acids. V trimming: 6 bases; J trimming: 5 bases; junction bases outside the gene matches: 8. CDR3 nucleotide sequence: TGTGCCAGCAGCCGGACAGGGGTCGAGGATCAGCCCCAGCATTTT. This translates into CASSRTGVEDQPQHF.

CDR3 amino acids: CASSSGGASRETQYF. CDR3 DNA: TGTGCCAGCAGCTCCGGAGGGGCGTCCCGAGAGACCCAGTACTTC. The chain combines TRBV7-2 with TRBJ2-5; a weak D match, TRBD2 (6 bases). V was cut by 4 bases and J by 4 bases, with 16 bases left in between. This CDR3 has 15 amino acids. In germline, CDR1 is SGHTA, CDR2 FQGNSA.

This chain connects TRBV4-2 to TRBJ2-7; possibly TRBD1 for D (6 bases). The CDR3 sequence is 12 residues long. Trimming removed 8 bases from V and 1 base from J, with 9 bases in between. Germline V lookup: CDR1 LGHNA, CDR2 YNFKEQ. The DNA for the CDR3 is TGTGCCAGCGGGACACCTTCCTACGAGCAGTACTTC. As protein: CASGTPSYEQYF.

The genes are TRBV7-2 and TRBJ2-3; 8 positions agree with TRBD2. The CDR3 runs to 16 residues. Germline-derived CDR1 and CDR2 are SGHTA and FQGNSA. J gave up 9 bases and V 7 bases, and 18 bases lay outside the gene matches. This CDR3 is CASTITPGGPSVTQYF. The CDR3 nucleotides read TGTGCCAGCACAATTACGCCGGGGGGGCCATCGGTGACGCAGTATTTT.

The chain couples TRBV7-8 to TRBJ2-5; the match to TRBD2 covers 10 bases. The germline gives CDR1 SGHVS, CDR2 FQNEAQ. The CDR3 is made up of 16 amino acids. The V gene end was trimmed by 1 base and the J gene end by 3 bases; junction bases not matched to a gene: 5. The CDR3 loop reads CASSLVLLAGEETQYF. The CDR3 nucleotides read TGTGCCAGCAGCTTAGTCTTGCTAGCGGGAGAAGAGACCCAGTACTTC.

The chain combines TRBV2 with TRBJ2-5; D is undetermined. This CDR3 is 13 amino acids long. Germline V lookup: CDR1 SNHLY, CDR2 FYNNEI. With 4 bases removed from V and 1 base from J, the gap between germline ends came to 7 bases. The CDR3 DNA is TGTGCCAGCAGTGGACTGGTCCAAGAGACCCAGTACTTC. It translates to CASSGLVQETQYF.

V gene TRBV15 combines with J gene TRBJ2-1, with 9 bases aligning to TRBD2. The CDR3 consists of 15 residues. V was clipped by 2 bases and J by 4 bases; unmatched bases: 3. Germline CDR1 reads LNHNV; CDR2 reads YYDKDF (reference sequence). The CDR3 bases are TGTGCCACCAGCAGACTAGCGGGACTATACAATGAGCAGTTCTTC. Translated: CATSRLAGLYNEQFF.

With regard to this clone: At one of its ends the junction is not consistent with the germline gene, which may arise from a read error. The J gene is TRBJ2-1, the V gene TRBV4-3; D might be TRBD1 (5 bases). This CDR3 contains 15 residues. Germline CDR1 LGHNA, CDR2 YSLEER. The CDR3 sequence is CASSQDITMSSRPIF. The CDR3, as DNA: TGCGCCAGCAGCCAGGACATTACAATGAGCTCCCGTCCTATCTTC.

V and J are TRBV28 and TRBJ2-2; 9 positions match TRBD2. This CDR3 has 17 residues. Trimming cost V 6 bases and J 5 bases; bases outside gene matches: 13. CDR1 and CDR2 (germline): MDHEN, SYDVKM. DNA of the CDR3: TGTGCCAGCAGCCGAAGTCCCCGCCTAGCGGGGACCGGGGAGCTGTTTTTT. Translation gives CASSRSPRLAGTGELFF. The full variable domain, its missing parts supplied by reference TRBV28 and TRBJ2-2, is DVKVTQSSRYLVKRTGEKVFLECVQDMDHENMFWYRQDPGLGLRLIYFSYDVKMKEKGDIPEGYSVSREKKERFSLILESASTNQTSMYLCASSRSPRLAGTGELFFGEGSRLTVL.

This sequence joins TRBV4-1 and TRBJ1-6; D gene unclear. CDR1 and CDR2 (germline): MGHRA, YSYEKL. This CDR3 is 15 amino acids long. V gave up 2 bases and J gave up 14 bases, with 19 bases separating them. The CDR3 region has the DNA TGCGCCAGCAGCCAACCAGTTGGACCTGCGCGGGCCCTCCACTTT. This encodes CASSQPVGPARALHF.

The V call is TRBV2, the J call TRBJ2-1, with D possibly being TRBD2 (6 bases). In germline, CDR1 is SNHLY, CDR2 FYNNEI. This CDR3 has 15 residues. The V gene lost 6 bases and the J gene lost 7 bases, with 19 bases spanning the gap. CDR3 region: CASRRDSSGPNEQFF. In DNA, the CDR3 is TGTGCCAGCAGGAGGGACTCATCAGGCCCGAATGAGCAGTTCTTC.

This rearrangement joins TRBV6-5 to TRBJ2-5, with 9 bases that match TRBD1. The CDR3 totals 13 residues. V was clipped by 6 bases and J by 4 bases; unmatched bases: 3. CDR1 is MNHEY and CDR2 is SVGAGI in the germline V gene. CDR3 in DNA: TGTGCCAGCAGGGGACAGGGTCTAGAGACCCAGTACTTC. It translates to CASRGQGLETQYF.